This TCR beta chain was identified in a study of tissue T cells after allogeneic stem cell transplantation. General study points: The patient cohort was small and clinically heterogeneous, with limited sampling depth. The study did not identify alloreactive or antigen-specific tissue TCRs, and some clones might be persisting host cells. Within patients, tissue anatomy strongly shaped TCR repertoire composition. In patients and mice, blood and spleen missed much of tissue repertoire.

Produced via immunoSEQ multiplex PCR; TCRdb's table is partial and in-frame only. Of about 48,000 clones in the sample, 73% were seen once. Between the trimmed V and J ends, which lost 2 bases and 4 bases, there was a span of 4 bases. Germline lookup yields CDR1 KGHPV and CDR2 FQNQEV (reference sequence). This CDR3 has 12 residues. On this clone itself: No antigen is known for it. The gene names given are mouse names. The read stops 1 residue short of the end of the CDR3; the missing end is completed from the germline J gene.

This chain joins TRBV26 and TRBJ2-5; D unresolved. Source material: sorted cells pooled from one or two spleens. This receptor was identified in a pool of C57BL/6 mice in good health. The CDR3 sequence: CASSLNKDTQYF. The CDR3 bases that were read are TGTGCCAGCAGTCTGAACAAAGACACCCAGTAC.